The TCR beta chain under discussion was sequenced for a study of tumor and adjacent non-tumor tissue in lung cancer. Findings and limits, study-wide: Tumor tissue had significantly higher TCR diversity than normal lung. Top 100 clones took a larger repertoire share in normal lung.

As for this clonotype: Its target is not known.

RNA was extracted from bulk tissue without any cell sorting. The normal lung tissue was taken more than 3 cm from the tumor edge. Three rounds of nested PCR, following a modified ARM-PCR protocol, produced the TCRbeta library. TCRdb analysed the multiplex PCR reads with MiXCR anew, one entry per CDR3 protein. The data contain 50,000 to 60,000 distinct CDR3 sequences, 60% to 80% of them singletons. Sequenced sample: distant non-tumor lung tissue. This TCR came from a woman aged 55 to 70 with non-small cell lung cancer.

CDR3 protein: CATREDSGNTAYF. CDR3 coding DNA: TGTGCCACCCGGGAGGACTCTGGGAACACCGCATATTTT. The chain employs TRBV11-3 and TRBJ1-3; D gene uncertain. V lost 10 bases and J lost 15, with 25 bases in between. This CDR3 comprises 13 residues. Germline CDR1 SGHNT, CDR2 YENEEA.